Listed below are T cell receptor beta chains from one sample, sequenced in a study of T cells after yellow fever vaccination. TCRdb re-derived calls from the 5' RACE reads in MiXCR, one entry per CDR3 protein. This table has 95,000 to 150,000 distinct CDR3 sequences, approximately 16% appearing once. This specimen consisted of CD8+ T cells sorted from PBMCs, obtained 5 days after the yellow fever booster vaccination. The receptors stem from a man in his late teens or twenties who received the YFV17D yellow fever vaccine. The CDR3 runs from the conserved cysteine through the conserved F or W. Fields, in order: V gene, clone size, J gene, D gene, CDR3 length, CDR3 protein, CDR3 DNA. D genes are given only for firm matches. Some rows mark clone size as missing; the rest say once, few, many or name a class of expanded clone.

V gene: TRBV6-5
clone size: NA
J gene: TRBJ1-2
D gene: NA
CDR3 length: 14
CDR3 protein: CASSPGPGFYGYTF
CDR3 DNA: TGTGCCAGCAGTCCTGGACCGGGGTTCTATGGCTACACCTTC

V gene: TRBV19
clone size: NA
J gene: TRBJ1-1
D gene: TRBD1
CDR3 length: 16
CDR3 protein: CASRTLRDRLNTEAFF
CDR3 DNA: TGTGCCAGTAGAACCCTACGGGACAGGTTGAACACTGAAGCTTTCTTT

V gene: TRBV6-1
clone size: NA
J gene: TRBJ1-5
D gene: TRBD1
CDR3 length: 15
CDR3 protein: CATYSGTGLRQPQHF
CDR3 DNA: TGTGCCACCTACTCCGGGACAGGCCTCCGGCAGCCCCAGCATTTT

V gene: TRBV6-2/TRBV6-3
clone size: NA
J gene: TRBJ2-7
D gene: TRBD2
CDR3 length: 20
CDR3 protein: CASSYSNIHYGRGGSYEQYF
CDR3 DNA: TGTGCCAGCAGTTACTCGAATATCCATTACGGGAGGGGAGGCTCCTACGAGCAGTACTTC

V gene: TRBV21-1
clone size: NA
J gene: TRBJ2-5
D gene: NA
CDR3 length: 17
CDR3 protein: CASTLRPLAGGKETQYF
CDR3 DNA: TGTGCCAGCACCCTGAGGCCACTAGCGGGGGGTAAAGAGACCCAGTACTTC

V gene: TRBV4-3
clone size: many
J gene: TRBJ2-5
D gene: TRBD2
CDR3 length: 15
CDR3 protein: CASSSQRGGQETQYF
CDR3 DNA: TGCGCCAGCAGCAGTCAACGCGGGGGTCAAGAGACCCAGTACTTC

V gene: TRBV5-4
clone size: NA
J gene: TRBJ2-2
D gene: NA
CDR3 length: 14
CDR3 protein: CASSSGINTGELFF
CDR3 DNA: TGTGCCAGCAGCTCCGGCATTAACACCGGGGAGCTGTTTTTT

V gene: TRBV7-8
clone size: NA
J gene: TRBJ1-2
D gene: NA
CDR3 length: 14
CDR3 protein: CASSSTGANYGYTF
CDR3 DNA: TGTGCCAGCAGCTCTACTGGCGCTAACTATGGCTACACCTTC

V gene: TRBV7-3
clone size: few
J gene: TRBJ1-1
D gene: NA
CDR3 length: 14
CDR3 protein: CASSLQAMNTEAFF
CDR3 DNA: TGTGCCAGCAGCCTACAGGCGATGAACACTGAAGCTTTCTTT

V gene: TRBV7-9
clone size: few
J gene: TRBJ2-5
D gene: TRBD1
CDR3 length: 17
CDR3 protein: CASSTTGQGVRRETQYF
CDR3 DNA: TGTGCCAGCAGCACCACCGGACAGGGTGTTAGGCGGGAGACCCAGTACTTC

V gene: TRBV11-2
clone size: once
J gene: TRBJ1-1
D gene: TRBD1
CDR3 length: 15
CDR3 protein: CASSHLMTGGTEAFF
CDR3 DNA: TGTGCCAGCAGCCATTTGATGACAGGGGGCACTGAAGCTTTCTTT

V gene: TRBV7-2
clone size: NA
J gene: TRBJ2-1
D gene: TRBD1
CDR3 length: 15
CDR3 protein: CASSSPGTGVNEQFF
CDR3 DNA: TGTGCCAGCAGCTCGCCCGGGACAGGGGTGAATGAGCAGTTCTTC

V gene: TRBV9
clone size: few
J gene: TRBJ2-7
D gene: NA
CDR3 length: 14
CDR3 protein: CASSVGNEEYEQYF
CDR3 DNA: TGTGCCAGCAGCGTAGGAAACGAAGAGTACGAGCAGTACTTC

V gene: TRBV28
clone size: NA
J gene: TRBJ1-2
D gene: NA
CDR3 length: 13
CDR3 protein: CASSFVGSTGYTF
CDR3 DNA: TGTGCCAGCAGTTTCGTAGGGTCGACTGGCTACACCTTC

V gene: TRBV7-8
clone size: few
J gene: TRBJ2-7
D gene: NA
CDR3 length: 13
CDR3 protein: CASISGRGNEQYF
CDR3 DNA: TGTGCCAGCATCTCCGGGCGGGGCAACGAGCAGTACTTC

V gene: TRBV7-9
clone size: few
J gene: TRBJ1-5
D gene: TRBD1
CDR3 length: 14
CDR3 protein: CASSPGQWNQPQHF
CDR3 DNA: TGTGCCAGCAGCCCGGGACAGTGGAATCAGCCCCAGCATTTT

V gene: TRBV7-9
clone size: NA
J gene: TRBJ2-7
D gene: TRBD1
CDR3 length: 15
CDR3 protein: CASSPRTGMTYEQYF
CDR3 DNA: TGTGCCAGCAGCCCGCGGACAGGGATGACCTACGAGCAGTACTTC

V gene: TRBV5-4
clone size: few
J gene: TRBJ2-5
D gene: NA
CDR3 length: 14
CDR3 protein: CASSLAGPQETQYF
CDR3 DNA: TGTGCCAGCAGCTTGGCCGGTCCGCAAGAGACCCAGTACTTC

V gene: TRBV20-1
clone size: few
J gene: TRBJ2-1
D gene: TRBD1
CDR3 length: 15
CDR3 protein: CSAREPTGSYNEQFF
CDR3 DNA: TGCAGTGCTCGAGAACCGACAGGGTCCTACAATGAGCAGTTCTTC

V gene: TRBV3-1
clone size: many
J gene: TRBJ2-5
D gene: TRBD2
CDR3 length: 16
CDR3 protein: CASSPSLAGLQETQYF
CDR3 DNA: TGTGCCAGCAGCCCCAGCCTAGCGGGGCTCCAAGAGACCCAGTACTTC

V gene: TRBV5-4
clone size: NA
J gene: TRBJ2-3
D gene: NA
CDR3 length: 17
CDR3 protein: CASSAAFGWDVADTQYF
CDR3 DNA: TGTGCCAGCAGCGCGGCTTTTGGATGGGACGTGGCAGATACGCAGTATTTT

V gene: TRBV6-4
clone size: many
J gene: TRBJ2-3
D gene: NA
CDR3 length: 13
CDR3 protein: CASSNRGTDTQYF
CDR3 DNA: TGTGCCAGCAGCAACAGGGGCACAGATACGCAGTATTTT

V gene: TRBV19
clone size: few
J gene: TRBJ2-7
D gene: NA
CDR3 length: 12
CDR3 protein: CASRSGKNEQYF
CDR3 DNA: TGTGCCAGTAGGTCGGGTAAGAACGAGCAGTACTTC

V gene: TRBV27
clone size: NA
J gene: TRBJ1-1
D gene: TRBD1
CDR3 length: 11
CDR3 protein: CASRQGAEAFF
CDR3 DNA: TGTGCCAGCAGGCAGGGGGCTGAAGCTTTCTTT

V gene: TRBV10-3
clone size: NA
J gene: TRBJ2-2
D gene: TRBD1
CDR3 length: 17
CDR3 protein: CAISESPGQGDTGELFF
CDR3 DNA: TGTGCCATCAGTGAGTCGCCGGGACAGGGGGACACCGGGGAGCTGTTTTTT

V gene: TRBV6-5
clone size: many
J gene: TRBJ2-2
D gene: NA
CDR3 length: 15
CDR3 protein: CASRLTRGDTGELFF
CDR3 DNA: TGTGCCAGCAGACTTACCAGGGGAGACACCGGGGAGCTGTTTTTT

V gene: TRBV2
clone size: few
J gene: TRBJ1-6
D gene: NA
CDR3 length: 18
CDR3 protein: CASTDLVPGRKRDSPLHF
CDR3 DNA: TGTGCCAGCACCGATTTGGTTCCAGGGCGTAAACGGGATTCACCCCTCCACTTT

V gene: TRBV27
clone size: NA
J gene: TRBJ2-7
D gene: NA
CDR3 length: 13
CDR3 protein: CASRISRAYEQYF
CDR3 DNA: TGTGCCAGCCGAATCTCGCGGGCCTACGAGCAGTACTTC

V gene: TRBV7-9
clone size: NA
J gene: TRBJ2-4
D gene: NA
CDR3 length: 14
CDR3 protein: CASSPTLGGNIQYF
CDR3 DNA: TGTGCCAGCAGCCCGACCCTCGGGGGAAACATTCAGTACTTC

V gene: TRBV7-2
clone size: few
J gene: TRBJ1-2
D gene: NA
CDR3 length: 15
CDR3 protein: CASSLYAPANYGYTF
CDR3 DNA: TGTGCCAGCAGCCTGTATGCACCCGCTAACTATGGCTACACCTTC

V gene: TRBV4-1
clone size: NA
J gene: TRBJ1-6
D gene: NA
CDR3 length: 16
CDR3 protein: CASSQAPQGFNSPLHF
CDR3 DNA: TGCGCCAGCAGCCAAGCCCCGCAGGGATTTAATTCACCCCTCCACTTT

V gene: TRBV18
clone size: NA
J gene: TRBJ1-1
D gene: TRBD1
CDR3 length: 15
CDR3 protein: CASSPPGTGDTEAFF
CDR3 DNA: TGTGCCAGCTCACCACCGGGGACAGGGGACACTGAAGCTTTCTTT

V gene: TRBV20-1
clone size: few
J gene: TRBJ2-1
D gene: NA
CDR3 length: 14
CDR3 protein: CSARDLSNYNEQFF
CDR3 DNA: TGCAGTGCTAGAGATCTATCTAACTACAATGAGCAGTTCTTC

V gene: TRBV6-2/TRBV6-3
clone size: few
J gene: TRBJ2-2
D gene: NA
CDR3 length: 13
CDR3 protein: CASRASNTGELFF
CDR3 DNA: TGTGCCAGCAGGGCGTCGAACACCGGGGAGCTGTTTTTT

V gene: TRBV4-1
clone size: many
J gene: TRBJ1-6
D gene: TRBD1
CDR3 length: 16
CDR3 protein: CASSRSPGQANSPLHF
CDR3 DNA: TGCGCCAGCAGCCGCTCGCCGGGACAGGCTAATTCACCCCTCCACTTT

V gene: TRBV29-1
clone size: NA
J gene: TRBJ2-1
D gene: NA
CDR3 length: 13
CDR3 protein: CSVGAVGPNEQFF
CDR3 DNA: TGCAGCGTTGGGGCAGTGGGGCCCAATGAGCAGTTCTTC

V gene: TRBV20-1
clone size: NA
J gene: TRBJ2-7
D gene: TRBD2
CDR3 length: 15
CDR3 protein: CSARDPAGGLYEQYF
CDR3 DNA: TGCAGTGCTAGAGACCCAGCGGGGGGGCTCTACGAGCAGTACTTC

V gene: TRBV6-2/TRBV6-3
clone size: few
J gene: TRBJ2-1
D gene: NA
CDR3 length: 17
CDR3 protein: CASSRQAWVWGYNEQFF
CDR3 DNA: TGTGCCAGCAGTCGCCAGGCATGGGTATGGGGATACAATGAGCAGTTCTTC

V gene: TRBV4-3
clone size: NA
J gene: TRBJ1-6
D gene: NA
CDR3 length: 15
CDR3 protein: CASSQRVRYNSPLHF
CDR3 DNA: TGCGCCAGCAGCCAGAGGGTACGATATAATTCACCCCTCCACTTT

V gene: TRBV2
clone size: NA
J gene: TRBJ1-4
D gene: TRBD1
CDR3 length: 17
CDR3 protein: CASRPGQGGPTLEKLFF
CDR3 DNA: TGTGCCAGCAGACCCGGACAGGGCGGACCGACCCTTGAAAAACTGTTTTTT

V gene: TRBV7-9
clone size: NA
J gene: TRBJ2-2
D gene: NA
CDR3 length: 16
CDR3 protein: CASSLSPGENTGELFF
CDR3 DNA: TGTGCCAGCAGCCTGTCGCCGGGAGAGAACACCGGGGAGCTGTTTTTT

V gene: TRBV6-2/TRBV6-3
clone size: few
J gene: TRBJ2-5
D gene: NA
CDR3 length: 12
CDR3 protein: CASSPGQETQYF
CDR3 DNA: TGTGCCAGCAGCCCAGGGCAAGAGACCCAGTACTTC

V gene: TRBV29-1
clone size: many
J gene: TRBJ2-7
D gene: TRBD2
CDR3 length: 15
CDR3 protein: CSVEEGAGREYEQYF
CDR3 DNA: TGCAGCGTTGAAGAGGGAGCGGGGCGCGAATACGAGCAGTACTTC

V gene: TRBV10-3
clone size: few
J gene: TRBJ2-6
D gene: NA
CDR3 length: 15
CDR3 protein: CAISDSSSGANVLTF
CDR3 DNA: TGTGCCATCAGCGACAGTTCCTCTGGGGCCAACGTCCTGACTTTC

V gene: TRBV3-1
clone size: NA
J gene: TRBJ2-5
D gene: TRBD2
CDR3 length: 15
CDR3 protein: CASSQETSGVRAQYF
CDR3 DNA: TGTGCCAGCAGCCAAGAAACTAGCGGGGTCCGGGCCCAGTACTTC

V gene: TRBV9
clone size: NA
J gene: TRBJ1-2
D gene: NA
CDR3 length: 18
CDR3 protein: CASSPTGGGVTLNYGYTF
CDR3 DNA: TGTGCCAGCAGCCCAACAGGCGGCGGGGTTACATTGAACTATGGCTACACCTTC

V gene: TRBV6-5
clone size: NA
J gene: TRBJ1-2
D gene: NA
CDR3 length: 14
CDR3 protein: CASSQDSFNYGYTF
CDR3 DNA: TGTGCCAGCAGTCAGGACAGCTTTAACTATGGCTACACCTTC

V gene: TRBV5-6
clone size: many
J gene: TRBJ1-1
D gene: NA
CDR3 length: 15
CDR3 protein: CASSARNRDYTEAFF
CDR3 DNA: TGTGCCAGCAGCGCACGAAACAGGGATTACACTGAAGCTTTCTTT

V gene: TRBV7-9
clone size: few
J gene: TRBJ2-2
D gene: NA
CDR3 length: 12
CDR3 protein: CASSHRTGELFF
CDR3 DNA: TGTGCCAGCAGCCATCGTACCGGGGAGCTGTTTTTT